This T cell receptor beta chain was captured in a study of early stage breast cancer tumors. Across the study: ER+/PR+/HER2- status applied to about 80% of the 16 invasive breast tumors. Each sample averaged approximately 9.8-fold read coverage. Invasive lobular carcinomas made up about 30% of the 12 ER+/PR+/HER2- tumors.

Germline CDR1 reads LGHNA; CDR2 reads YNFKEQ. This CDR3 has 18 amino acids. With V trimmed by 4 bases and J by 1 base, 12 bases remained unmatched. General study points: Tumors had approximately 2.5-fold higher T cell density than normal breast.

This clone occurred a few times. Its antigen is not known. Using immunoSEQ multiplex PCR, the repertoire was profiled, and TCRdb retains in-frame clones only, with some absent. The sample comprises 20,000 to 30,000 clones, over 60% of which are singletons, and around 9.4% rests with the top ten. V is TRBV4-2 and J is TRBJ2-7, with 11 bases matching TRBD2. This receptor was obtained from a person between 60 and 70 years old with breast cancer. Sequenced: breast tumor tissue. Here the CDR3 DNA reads TGTGCCAGCAGCCTCAGGGGGACTAGCGGCATCGGTTCCTACGAGCAGTACTTC. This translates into CASSLRGTSGIGSYEQYF.